One and the same sample provided the 8 T cell receptor beta chains below, sequenced in a study of blood T cells in healthy people across ages. The authors ran a second PCR of about 6 to 11 cycles using a sample-barcoded 5' primer and a J-beta primer mix. Each CDR3 protein is one row after TCRdb ran MiXCR on the 5' RACE reads. The sample contains fewer than 2 million distinct CDR3 sequences, approximately 40% of which appear only once. The sample comprised blood. These receptors all come from a human donor in good health.

The chain recombines TRBV6-5 with TRBJ1-4; no reliable D call. The CDR3 contains 13 residues. The germline V gene encodes CDR1 MNHEY and CDR2 SVGAGI. Trimming took off 8 bases at V and 4 bases at J, with 11 bases between the two ends. The CDR3 here is CASSPVRNEKLFF. The CDR3 coding sequence is TGTGCCAGCTCCCCGGTCCGTAATGAAAAACTGTTTTTT.

This chain links TRBV7-3 with TRBJ1-6; the D is unclear. Trimming removed 5 bases at V and 2 bases at J, with 4 bases between. Germline CDR1 and CDR2: SGHTA and FQGTGA. The CDR3 extends over 13 amino acids. This CDR3 is CASSPTYNSPLHF. CDR3 bases: TGTGCCAGCAGCCCCACCTATAATTCACCCCTCCACTTT. The variable domain in full, completed from reference TRBV7-3 and TRBJ1-6, reads GAGVSQTPSNKVTEKGKYVELRCDPISGHTALYWYRQSLGQGPEFLIYFQGTGAADDSGLPNDRFFAVRPEGSVSTLKIQRTERGDSAVYLCASSPTYNSPLHFGNGTRLTVT.

At least ten counts were recorded for this clonotype. An end of the junction does not agree with germline; a read error may underlie this. The gene calls are TRBV7-9 and TRBJ1-2, with D possibly being TRBD1 (5 bases). CDR3 length: 13 residues. The V gene's germline CDR1 is SEHNR and CDR2 FQNEAQ (reference sequence). CDR3 DNA: TGCGCCAGCAGTCCGGGACTAGGCTATGGCTACACCTTC. It codes for CASSPGLGYGYTF.

The rearrangement joins TRBV2 to TRBJ2-4, with D maybe TRBD2 (7 bases). The J call may not be correct, given that the DNA end is closer to TRBJ2-5. The CDR3 is 13 residues long. The germline V gene has CDR1 SNHLY and CDR2 FYNNEI. The CDR3 nucleotides are TGTGCCAGCAGGCGGGGGCGGAAAGAGACCCAGTACTTC. Its translation: CASRRGRKETQYF.

This clonotype was found once. The rearrangement uses TRBV27 and TRBJ2-7; weak D call: TRBD1 (5 bases). V lost 7 bases and J 3 bases, leaving 22 bases between the germline ends. This CDR3 is 16 amino acids long. CDR1 and CDR2 from the germline V gene are MNHEY and SMNVEV (reference sequence). DNA for the CDR3: TGTGCCAGCAACTCCAACCCCCGTGGACACCTCTACGAGCAGTACTTC. Translating gives CASNSNPRGHLYEQYF.

This clonotype showed up many times. This chain joins TRBV10-2 and TRBJ2-4, with a weak D call TRBD2 (5 bases). The CDR3 extends over 11 amino acids. Trimming took 2 bases from V and 12 from J, leaving 8 bases between them. CDR1 is WSHSY, CDR2 SAAADI, per germline. Here the CDR3 reads CASSERAGQYF. The CDR3, as DNA: TGCGCCAGCAGTGAGCGGGCGGGTCAGTACTTC.

This clonotype came up a few times. The chain uses TRBV15 and TRBJ1-2, with a tentative D call TRBD1 (5 bases). The germline V gene has CDR1 LNHNV and CDR2 YYDKDF (reference sequence). V was trimmed by 0 bases and J by 7 bases, leaving 12 bases between them. This CDR3 region has 14 residues. This CDR3 reads CATSRDPGKRGYTF. CDR3 DNA: TGTGCCACCAGCAGAGACCCAGGGAAACGTGGCTACACCTTC. The full variable domain, completed using reference TRBV15 and TRBJ1-2, is DAMVIQNPRYQVTQFGKPVTLSCSQTLNHNVMYWYQQKSSQAPKLLFHYYDKDFNNEADTPDNFQSRRPNTSFCFLDIRSPGLGDTAMYLCATSRDPGKRGYTFGSGTRLTVV.

The chain links TRBV19 to TRBJ2-1; TRBD1 might be the D (7 bases). Germline assignment: CDR1 LNHDA and CDR2 SQIVND (reference sequence). V lost 4 bases to trimming and J lost 7 bases, with 17 bases between them. The CDR3 covers 15 residues. The CDR3 here is CASSTRQGGGNEQFF. The CDR3 region has the DNA TGTGCCAGTAGTACCAGACAGGGTGGAGGGAATGAGCAGTTCTTC. Drawing the rest from reference TRBV19 and TRBJ2-1, the complete variable domain is DGGITQSPKYLFRKEGQNVTLSCEQNLNHDAMYWYRQDPGQGLRLIYYSQIVNDFQKGDIAEGYSVSREKKESFPLTVTSAQKNPTAFYLCASSTRQGGGNEQFFGPGTRLTVL.